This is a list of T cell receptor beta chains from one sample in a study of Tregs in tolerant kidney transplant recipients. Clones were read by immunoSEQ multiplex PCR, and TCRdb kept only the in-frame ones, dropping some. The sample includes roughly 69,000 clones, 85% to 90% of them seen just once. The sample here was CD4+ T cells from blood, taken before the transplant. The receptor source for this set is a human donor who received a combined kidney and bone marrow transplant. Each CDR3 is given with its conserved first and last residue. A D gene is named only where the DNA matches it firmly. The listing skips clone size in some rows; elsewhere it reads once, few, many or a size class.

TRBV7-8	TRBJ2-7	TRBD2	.	TGTGCCAGCAGCTTAGCAGCGGGAGGGGTCTACGAGCAGTACTTC	CASSLAAGGVYEQYF
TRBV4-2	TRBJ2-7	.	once	TGTGCCAGCAGCCAAGATGAGCGCTCCTACGAGCAGTACTTC	CASSQDERSYEQYF
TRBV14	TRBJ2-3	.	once	TGTGCCAGCAGCCAAAGGTGGGAGCAGACAGATACGCAGTATTTT	CASSQRWEQTDTQYF
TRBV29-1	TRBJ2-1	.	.	TGCAGCGTTGAAGAGGGGGCAAAGGAGCAGTTCTTC	CSVEEGAKEQFF
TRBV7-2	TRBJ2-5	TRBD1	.	TGTGCCAGCAGATTACGCCCGGGACAGGGGGCGTCGGTGGAGACCCAGTACTTC	CASRLRPGQGASVETQYF
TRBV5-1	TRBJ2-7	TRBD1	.	TGCGCCAGCAGCCCCGGACAGGGTGGCTACGAGCAGTACTTC	CASSPGQGGYEQYF
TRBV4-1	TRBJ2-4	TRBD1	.	TGCGCCAGCAGCCCGGACAGGGGTTGGGGTCCCAGGGACAAAAACATTCAGTACTTC	CASSPDRGWGPRDKNIQYF
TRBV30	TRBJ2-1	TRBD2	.	TGTGCCTGGAGTGTGGGAGGGTCCAATGAGCAGTTCTTC	CAWSVGGSNEQFF
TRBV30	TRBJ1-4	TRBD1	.	TGTGCCTGGTCCGCCCCGACAGGGGCAGGTGAAAAACTGTTTTTT	CAWSAPTGAGEKLFF
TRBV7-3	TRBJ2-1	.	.	TGTGCCAGCAGCTTAAATTATGTCAGGGGGGTGAATGAGCAGTTCTTC	CASSLNYVRGVNEQFF
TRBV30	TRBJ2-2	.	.	TGTGCCTGTCAACGCGAAGCCCCTGGGGAGCTGTTTTTT	CACQREAPGELFF
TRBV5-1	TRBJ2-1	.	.	TGCGCCAGCAGCTTGGGGGGCGTAACCTACAATGAGCAGTTCTTC	CASSLGGVTYNEQFF
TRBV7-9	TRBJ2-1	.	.	TGTGCCAGCAGCCCGGTCGGAGTTCCCAACAATGAGCAGTTCTTC	CASSPVGVPNNEQFF
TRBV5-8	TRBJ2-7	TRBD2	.	TGTGCCAGCAGCTTGTGGTCTAGCGGGAGGGATTACTACGAGCAGTACTTC	CASSLWSSGRDYYEQYF
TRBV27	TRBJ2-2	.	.	TGTGCCAGCAGTATGGCTAGAGGCGGGGAGCTGTTTTTT	CASSMARGGELFF
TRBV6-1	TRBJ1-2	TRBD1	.	TGTGCCAGCAGCTACGGGACAGAAAACTATGGCTACACCTTC	CASSYGTENYGYTF
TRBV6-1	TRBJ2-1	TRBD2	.	TGTGCCAGCAGTGCCGAACTAGCGGGAGCTTACAATGAGCAGTTCTTC	CASSAELAGAYNEQFF
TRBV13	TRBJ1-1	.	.	TGTGCCAGCAGCTTAGCTGCCCGCGGAGGTGAAGCTTTCTTT	CASSLAARGGEAFF
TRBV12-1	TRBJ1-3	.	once	TGTGCCAGCAGCTCCCTGCGAGGGTCCGGAAACACCATATATTTT	CASSSLRGSGNTIYF
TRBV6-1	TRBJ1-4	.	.	TGTGCCAGCAGTGACAGGGGTTGGGGTGAAAAACTGTTTTTT	CASSDRGWGEKLFF
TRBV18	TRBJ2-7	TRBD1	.	TGTGCCAGCTCACCATTACCGGGACAGGGACCCTACGAGCAGTACTTC	CASSPLPGQGPYEQYF
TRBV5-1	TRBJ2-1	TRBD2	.	TGCGCCAGCAGCCTGATCCCGACTAGCGGGTACAATGAGCAGTTCTTC	CASSLIPTSGYNEQFF
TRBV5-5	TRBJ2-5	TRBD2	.	TGTGCCAGCAGCCGACTAGCGGGAGAAGAGACCCAGTACTTC	CASSRLAGEETQYF
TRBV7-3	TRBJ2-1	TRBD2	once	TGTGCCAGCAGCCTCCAAACTGGACTAGCGGGAGCCTACAATGAGCAGTTCTTC	CASSLQTGLAGAYNEQFF
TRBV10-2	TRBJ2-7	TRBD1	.	TGCGCCAGCAGAGATAGGGACAGCAATTACGAGCAGTACTTC	CASRDRDSNYEQYF
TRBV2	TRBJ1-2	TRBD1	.	TGTGCCAGCTCTCCGACAGGGAGCTATGGCTACACCTTC	CASSPTGSYGYTF
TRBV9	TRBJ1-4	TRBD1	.	TGTGCCAGCAGCGTAGGCGGGACAGGGACTAATGAAAAACTGTTTTTT	CASSVGGTGTNEKLFF
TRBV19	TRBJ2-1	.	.	TGTGCCAGTACCACGGCAGGGTTTGGGCACAATGAGCAGTTCTTC	CASTTAGFGHNEQFF
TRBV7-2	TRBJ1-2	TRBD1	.	TGTGCCAGCAGCCAAACAACCGGACAGGGAGGACGGGGCTACACCTTC	CASSQTTGQGGRGYTF
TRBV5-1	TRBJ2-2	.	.	TGCGCCAGCAGCTTGGGTGGGAGCGCGAACACCGGGGAGCTGTTTTTT	CASSLGGSANTGELFF
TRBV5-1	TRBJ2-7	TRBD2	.	TGCGCCAGCAGCTTGAGGCTAGCGGTCTACGAGCAGTACTTC	CASSLRLAVYEQYF
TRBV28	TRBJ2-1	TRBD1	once	TGTGCCAGCAGTTCAGGACAGGGGAGCTCGGCTTGGAATGAGCAGTTCTTC	CASSSGQGSSAWNEQFF
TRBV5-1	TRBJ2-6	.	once	TGCGCCAGCAGGGCTTTTGGGGCCAACGTCCTGACTTTC	CASRAFGANVLTF
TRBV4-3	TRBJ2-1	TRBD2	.	TGCGCCAGCAGCCAAGATGGAGCGGGAGGGCCTTCTTTCAATGAGCAGTTCTTC	CASSQDGAGGPSFNEQFF
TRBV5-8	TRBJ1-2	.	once	TGTGCCAGCAGCCCACCGAGATATGGCTACACCTTC	CASSPPRYGYTF
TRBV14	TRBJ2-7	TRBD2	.	TGTGCCAGCAGCTTAATTCGCGCGGGAGGTAGTGAGCAGTACTTC	CASSLIRAGGSEQYF
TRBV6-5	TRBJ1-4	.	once	TGTGCCAGCAGTTACGACCAGCGATTGGATGAAAAACTGTTTTTT	CASSYDQRLDEKLFF
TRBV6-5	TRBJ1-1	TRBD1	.	TGTGCCAGCAGTATTTCCAGGGGGACTGGGACTGAAGCTTTCTTT	CASSISRGTGTEAFF
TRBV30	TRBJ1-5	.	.	TGTGCCTGGAGTTTGGCCGCTGGTCAGCCCCAGCATTTT	CAWSLAAGQPQHF
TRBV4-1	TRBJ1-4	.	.	TGCGCCAGCAGCCAGAACAGGGTGAATGAAAAACTGTTTTTT	CASSQNRVNEKLFF
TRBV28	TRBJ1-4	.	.	TGTGCCAGCACTCGGGACTTTCCTAATGAAAAACTGTTTTTT	CASTRDFPNEKLFF